The rows below give T cell receptor beta chains drawn from one sample of a study of blood T cell repertoires in COVID-19. Using immunoSEQ multiplex PCR, the repertoire was profiled, and TCRdb retains in-frame clones only, with some absent. In the table there are about 150,000 clones, approximately 88% of which are singletons. Sequenced: PBMCs or T cells enriched from blood (not recorded which). The receptors derive from a woman aged 30 to 39 with acute COVID-19. CDR3s include the opening cysteine and the closing phenylalanine or tryptophan. The D gene is left open where the match is weak. Clone sizes are given selectively: once, few, many, or a class where the clone is expanded.

J,V,size,D,CDR3,DNA
TRBJ2-1,TRBV7-6,NA,TRBD2,CASSLAGREGLLGSYNEQFF,TGTGCCAGCAGCTTAGCGGGGAGGGAGGGACTTTTAGGCTCCTACAATGAGCAGTTCTTC
TRBJ2-1,TRBV5-4,NA,TRBD2,CASSPGTSGINEQFF,TGTGCCAGCAGCCCTGGGACTAGCGGGATAAATGAGCAGTTCTTC
TRBJ2-7,TRBV18,NA,TRBD2,CASSPSLAGSYEQYF,TGTGCCAGCTCACCCTCCCTAGCGGGCTCCTACGAGCAGTACTTC
TRBJ1-5,TRBV27,NA,NA,CASSLGGAGNQPQHF,TGTGCCAGCAGTTTGGGGGGGGCGGGCAATCAGCCCCAGCATTTT
TRBJ1-5,TRBV6-5,NA,TRBD1,CASSYRGHQPQHF,TGTGCCAGCAGTTACAGGGGGCATCAGCCCCAGCATTTT
TRBJ2-7,TRBV28,NA,TRBD1,CASRTGTGEQYF,TGTGCCAGCCGGACAGGGACCGGGGAGCAGTACTTC
TRBJ2-1,TRBV18,NA,TRBD1,CASSRLTGPYSYNEQFF,TGTGCCAGCTCACGACTGACAGGGCCCTACTCCTACAATGAGCAGTTCTTC
TRBJ1-1,TRBV5-4,NA,TRBD1,CASSLEPPGQGNTEAFF,TGTGCCAGCAGCTTGGAGCCCCCGGGACAGGGAAACACTGAAGCTTTCTTT
TRBJ1-2,TRBV28,NA,TRBD1,CASSPPGQGDTF,TGTGCCAGCAGTCCCCCTGGACAGGGTGATACCTTC
TRBJ2-1,TRBV7-2,NA,TRBD2,CASSLVASGSFNEQFF,TGTGCCAGCAGCTTGGTGGCTAGCGGGAGTTTCAATGAGCAGTTCTTC
TRBJ2-1,TRBV27,NA,TRBD2,CASSLKGLAAGTPYNEQFF,TGTGCCAGCAGTTTAAAGGGACTAGCGGCCGGAACCCCCTACAATGAGCAGTTCTTC
TRBJ2-1,TRBV7-3,NA,TRBD2,CASSALPLAGGFRSSYNEQFF,TGTGCCAGCAGCGCCCTCCCCCTAGCGGGAGGTTTCCGCAGCTCCTACAATGAGCAGTTCTTC
TRBJ2-3,TRBV2,NA,TRBD1,CASTGQGDTQYF,TGTGCCAGCACTGGACAGGGGGATACGCAGTATTTT
TRBJ2-2,TRBV4-1,NA,TRBD2,CASSQGRGANTGELFF,TGCGCCAGCAGCCAAGGGCGGGGGGCGAACACCGGGGAGCTGTTTTTT
TRBJ2-6,TRBV5-1,NA,TRBD1,CASSLARGQSSGANVLTF,TGCGCCAGCAGCTTGGCCAGGGGGCAATCCTCTGGGGCCAACGTCCTGACTTTC
TRBJ2-5,TRBV7-2,NA,NA,CASSFLEGPQETQYF,TGTGCCAGCAGCTTTCTGGAGGGACCCCAAGAGACCCAGTACTTC
TRBJ1-2,TRBV11-2,NA,NA,CASSLVGRPANYGYTF,TGTGCCAGCAGCCTCGTGGGGAGGCCTGCTAACTATGGCTACACCTTC
TRBJ2-5,TRBV5-1,NA,NA,CASSSGSQETQYF,TGCGCCAGCAGTTCGGGTTCGCAGGAGACCCAGTACTTC
TRBJ2-1,TRBV30,once,NA,CAWSYGSSSYNEQFF,TGTGCCTGGAGTTATGGGAGTAGCTCCTACAATGAGCAGTTCTTC
TRBJ2-4,TRBV28,NA,NA,CASTSTASQGLAKNIQYF,TGTGCCAGCACCTCTACGGCTAGCCAGGGACTAGCCAAAAACATTCAGTACTTC
TRBJ2-7,TRBV11-3,NA,NA,CASSPSFSAAGYEQYF,TGTGCCAGCAGCCCTAGTTTCTCGGCGGCCGGATACGAGCAGTACTTC
TRBJ2-7,TRBV27,NA,NA,CASSPSGFEQYF,TGTGCCAGCAGTCCTTCGGGATTCGAGCAGTACTTC
TRBJ2-1,TRBV28,NA,NA,CASQRVRRAPLSSYNEQFF,TGTGCCAGCCAAAGGGTCCGCAGGGCCCCACTAAGCTCCTACAATGAGCAGTTCTTC
TRBJ1-2,TRBV30,NA,NA,CAWIDASGFKIYTF,TGTGCCTGGATTGACGCGTCGGGTTTTAAGATCTACACCTTC
TRBJ2-5,TRBV7-2,NA,TRBD2,CASSLAASGQETQYF,TGTGCCAGCAGCTTAGCGGCTAGCGGGCAAGAGACCCAGTACTTC
TRBJ1-2,TRBV12-3/TRBV12-4,NA,TRBD1,CASSPQGIYGYTF,TGTGCCAGCAGTCCACAGGGGATCTATGGCTACACCTTC
TRBJ1-1,TRBV7-9,few,TRBD1,CASSPSTTGTEAFF,TGTGCCAGCAGCCCCTCCACGACAGGGACTGAAGCTTTCTTT
TRBJ1-6,TRBV28,NA,NA,CASRSSVGATNSPLHF,TGTGCCAGCAGGTCCTCGGTGGGGGCCACTAATTCACCCCTCCACTTT
TRBJ2-7,TRBV13,NA,TRBD1,CASSSKDRGPYEQYF,TGTGCCAGCAGCTCTAAGGACAGGGGGCCCTACGAGCAGTACTTC
TRBJ2-5,TRBV6-5,NA,NA,CASSYSLAGETQYF,TGTGCCAGCAGTTACTCACTCGCGGGAGAGACCCAGTACTTC
TRBJ2-2,TRBV28,NA,NA,CASSWTAFTGELFF,TGTGCCAGCAGTTGGACAGCCTTCACCGGGGAGCTGTTTTTT
TRBJ1-1,TRBV28,NA,TRBD1,CASRRDRVNTEAFF,TGTGCCAGCAGGAGGGACAGGGTAAACACTGAAGCTTTCTTT
TRBJ2-1,TRBV28,once,NA,CASRRWLAYNEQFF,TGTGCCAGCAGACGATGGTTAGCCTACAATGAGCAGTTCTTC
TRBJ2-4,TRBV7-8,few,TRBD2,CASSLALRGTRFGTSRSNIQYF,TGTGCCAGCAGCTTAGCGCTAAGAGGAACCCGCTTCGGGACTAGCCGATCCAACATTCAGTACTTC
TRBJ2-1,TRBV5-4,NA,TRBD2,CASSLGSGRADEQFF,TGTGCCAGCAGCTTGGGTAGCGGGAGGGCCGATGAGCAGTTCTTC
TRBJ2-2,TRBV9,NA,NA,CASSVEANRGNTGELFF,TGTGCCAGCAGCGTAGAGGCGAACCGAGGGAACACCGGGGAGCTGTTTTTT
TRBJ1-2,TRBV7-9,NA,TRBD1,CASSFDTGEFYGYTF,TGTGCCAGCAGCTTCGACACAGGGGAGTTCTATGGCTACACCTTC
TRBJ2-1,TRBV9,NA,NA,CASSVVPQSSYNEQFF,TGTGCCAGCAGCGTAGTCCCACAGAGCTCCTACAATGAGCAGTTCTTC
TRBJ1-3,TRBV6-5,NA,TRBD1,CASSYDRGDSGNTIYF,TGTGCCAGCAGTTACGACAGGGGCGACTCTGGAAACACCATATATTTT
TRBJ2-1,TRBV29-1,NA,NA,CSVEGADKAHQSYNEQFF,TGCAGCGTTGAAGGGGCAGATAAAGCCCATCAATCCTACAATGAGCAGTTCTTC
TRBJ1-5,TRBV7-2,NA,NA,CASSLYSSGNQPQHF,TGTGCCAGCAGCTTATATTCGTCAGGGAATCAGCCCCAGCATTTT
TRBJ2-1,TRBV7-9,once,NA,CASSPPGLASIISYNEQFF,TGTGCCAGCAGCCCCCCAGGGCTAGCGAGTATAATATCCTACAATGAGCAGTTCTTC
TRBJ2-1,TRBV18,NA,NA,CASSQSISEQFF,TGTGCCAGCTCACAGTCGATTAGTGAGCAGTTCTTC
TRBJ1-1,TRBV12-3/TRBV12-4,NA,NA,CASSRGGDTEAFF,TGTGCCAGCAGTCGTGGGGGGGACACTGAAGCTTTCTTT
TRBJ1-1,TRBV7-9,NA,NA,CASTQRENTEAFF,TGTGCCAGCACACAGAGAGAGAACACTGAAGCTTTCTTT
TRBJ1-3,TRBV11-3,NA,TRBD1,CASSFGTGGPGNTIYF,TGTGCCAGCAGCTTTGGGACAGGGGGCCCTGGAAACACCATATATTTT
TRBJ1-4,TRBV7-2,NA,NA,CASSFLGANEKLFF,TGTGCCAGCAGCTTTCTCGGGGCTAATGAAAAACTGTTTTTT
TRBJ1-5,TRBV27,NA,TRBD1,CASSTGGGRDQPQHF,TGTGCCAGCAGTACAGGGGGTGGTCGGGATCAGCCCCAGCATTTT
TRBJ1-5,TRBV9,NA,NA,CASSPHGYDSNQPQHF,TGTGCCAGCAGCCCCCACGGGTATGATAGCAATCAGCCCCAGCATTTT
TRBJ2-5,TRBV27,NA,NA,CASSPVGEGQETQYF,TGTGCCAGCAGTCCCGTGGGAGAGGGCCAAGAGACCCAGTACTTC
TRBJ2-1,TRBV25-1,NA,NA,CASNGASSSYNEQFF,TGTGCCAGCAATGGGGCTTCTAGCTCCTACAATGAGCAGTTCTTC
TRBJ2-7,TRBV2,NA,NA,CAGSVYYEQYF,TGTGCCGGCAGTGTTTATTACGAGCAGTACTTC
TRBJ1-2,TRBV5-6,NA,NA,CASSPTGQGYGYTF,TGTGCCAGCAGCCCAACCGGGCAGGGATATGGCTACACCTTC
TRBJ1-4,TRBV23-1,NA,TRBD1,CASSPQDRGLYNEKLFF,TGCGCCAGCAGTCCACAGGACAGGGGGCTGTATAATGAAAAACTGTTTTTT
TRBJ2-5,TRBV29-1,NA,TRBD1,CSVTGQGARETQYF,TGCAGCGTAACGGGACAGGGGGCGCGAGAGACCCAGTACTTC
TRBJ1-1,TRBV28,NA,TRBD1,CASSPGQFSPEAFF,TGTGCCAGCAGCCCGGGACAGTTTTCTCCTGAAGCTTTCTTT
TRBJ2-3,TRBV9,NA,NA,CASSVVPEAPDTQYF,TGTGCCAGCAGCGTAGTCCCGGAGGCCCCAGATACGCAGTATTTT
TRBJ1-1,TRBV7-9,NA,NA,CASRLFTWGDTEAFF,TGTGCCAGCAGATTATTTACCTGGGGGGACACTGAAGCTTTCTTT
TRBJ2-7,TRBV5-1,NA,TRBD1,CASSLVGQGSEQYF,TGCGCCAGCAGCTTGGTAGGACAGGGTTCCGAGCAGTACTTC
TRBJ2-6,TRBV7-2,NA,NA,CASSLLKTAEVSGANVLTF,TGTGCCAGCAGCTTACTTAAGACAGCAGAAGTTTCTGGGGCCAACGTCCTGACTTTC